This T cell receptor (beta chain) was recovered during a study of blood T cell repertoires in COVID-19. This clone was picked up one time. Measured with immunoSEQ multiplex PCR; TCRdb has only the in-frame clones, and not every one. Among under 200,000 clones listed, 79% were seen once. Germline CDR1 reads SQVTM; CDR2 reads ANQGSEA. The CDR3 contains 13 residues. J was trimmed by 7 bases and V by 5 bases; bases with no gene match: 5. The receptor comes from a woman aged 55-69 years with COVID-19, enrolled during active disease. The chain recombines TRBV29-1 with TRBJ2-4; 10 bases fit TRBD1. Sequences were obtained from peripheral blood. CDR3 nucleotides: TGCAGCGTTATTCGACAGGGGGCGAACATTCAGTACTTC. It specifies CSVIRQGANIQYF.